This T cell receptor beta chain was found in a study of persistence of HIV-infected CD4 T cells. Turning to the study itself: Anti-CD3/anti-CD28 beads activated more cells than antigen stimulation did. Study-level findings and limits: CMV- and Gag-responding cells had lower TCRbeta richness than CD3/CD28-responding cells.

This nonspecific control used anti-CD3/anti-CD28 bead stimulation of CD4+ T cells. Responding CD4+ T cells were sorted by upregulation of both CD40 ligand and CD69. For around 20 hours, CD8-depleted PBMCs received anti-CD28/CD49d costimulation, a CD40-blocking antibody and enfuvirtide. This was the immunoSEQ version 4 assay in survey mode. Only in-frame clones appear in the TCRdb table, and some are missing; sequencing was by immunoSEQ multiplex PCR. The sample lists some 40,000 clones, approximately 89% occurring once. Turning to this clone: What it binds is unknown. Other DNA sequences in this specimen translate into the identical CDR3.

Trimming left V 2 bases short and J 8 bases short, with 11 bases between. Germline lookup yields CDR1 SGDLS and CDR2 YYNGEE. This CDR3 region has 14 residues. Here the sequenced sample was CD4+ T cells sorted from PBMCs after roughly 18-hour stimulation, taken from a patient who received antiretroviral therapy. The receptor was isolated from an adult man with HIV who was CMV-seropositive. This chain joins TRBV9 and TRBJ1-6, with D maybe TRBD1 (6 bases). This CDR3 is CASSVQGRDSPLHF. In DNA form, the CDR3 reads TGTGCCAGCAGCGTCCAGGGGAGGGATTCACCCCTCCACTTT.